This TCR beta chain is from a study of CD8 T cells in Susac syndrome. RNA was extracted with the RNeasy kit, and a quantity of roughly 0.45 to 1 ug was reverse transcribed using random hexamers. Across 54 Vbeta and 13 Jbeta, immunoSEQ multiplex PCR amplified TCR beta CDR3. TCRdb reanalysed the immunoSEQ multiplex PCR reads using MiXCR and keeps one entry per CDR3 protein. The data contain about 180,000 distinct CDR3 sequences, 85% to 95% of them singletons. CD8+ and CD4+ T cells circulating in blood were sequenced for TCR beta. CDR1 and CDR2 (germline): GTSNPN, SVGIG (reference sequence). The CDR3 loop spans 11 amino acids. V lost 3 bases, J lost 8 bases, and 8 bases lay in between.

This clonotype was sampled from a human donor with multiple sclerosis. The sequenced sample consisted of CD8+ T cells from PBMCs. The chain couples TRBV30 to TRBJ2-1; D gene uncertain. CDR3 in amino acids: CAWRKVDEQFF. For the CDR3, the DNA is TGTGCCTGGAGGAAAGTGGATGAGCAGTTCTTC. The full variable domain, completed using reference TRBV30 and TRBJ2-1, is SQTIHQWPATLVQPVGSPLSLECTVEGTSNPNLYWYRQAAGRGLQLLFYSVGIGQISSEVPQNLSASRPQDRQFILSSKKLLLSDSGFYLCAWRKVDEQFFGPGTRLTVL.